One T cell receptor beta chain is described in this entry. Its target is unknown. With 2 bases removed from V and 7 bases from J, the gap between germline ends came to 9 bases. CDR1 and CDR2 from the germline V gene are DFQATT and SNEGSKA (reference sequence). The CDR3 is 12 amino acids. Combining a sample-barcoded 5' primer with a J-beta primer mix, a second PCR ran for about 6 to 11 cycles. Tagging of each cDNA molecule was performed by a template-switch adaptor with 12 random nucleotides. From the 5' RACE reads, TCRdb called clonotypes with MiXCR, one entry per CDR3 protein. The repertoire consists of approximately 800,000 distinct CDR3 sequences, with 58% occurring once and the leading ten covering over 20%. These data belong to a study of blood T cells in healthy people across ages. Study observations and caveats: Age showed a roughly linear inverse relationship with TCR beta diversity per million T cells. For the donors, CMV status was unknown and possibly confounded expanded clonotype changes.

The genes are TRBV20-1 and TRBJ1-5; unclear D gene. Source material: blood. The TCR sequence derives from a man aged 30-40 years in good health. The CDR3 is CSARPRGQPQHF. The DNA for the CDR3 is TGCAGTGCTAGACCTCGCGGACAGCCCCAGCATTTT.